These T cell receptor beta chains were read from a single sample in a study of T cell repertoires in cytomegalovirus infection. One entry per CDR3 protein, called by TCRdb with MiXCR from the reads. The sample carries about 260,000 distinct CDR3 sequences, around 13% recorded once. The sequencing sample was made of PBMCs. All receptors derive from a human donor in good health (CMV status not recorded). Some clones in this sample may be carry-over from other donors' samples. CDR3s include the opening cysteine and the closing phenylalanine or tryptophan. Fields, in order: clone size, J gene, D gene, V gene, CDR3 protein, CDR3 DNA. D genes are given only for firm matches. Expanded clones are given a class, and other clones once, few, many or no size at all.

NA,TRBJ2-1,NA,TRBV6-4,CASRAVASVYNEQFF,TGTGCCAGCAGGGCCGTGGCTAGCGTGTACAATGAGCAGTTCTTC
many,TRBJ1-1,TRBD1,TRBV12-3/TRBV12-4,CASTRVRTGTAEAFF,TGTGCCAGCACAAGGGTCAGGACAGGGACCGCTGAAGCTTTCTTT
few,TRBJ1-2,NA,TRBV2,CASNQEDDYGYTF,TGTGCCAGCAATCAGGAGGATGACTATGGCTACACCTTC
many,TRBJ1-2,NA,TRBV30,CAWRGQGYGYTF,TGTGCCTGGAGAGGCCAGGGCTATGGCTACACCTTC
few,TRBJ2-7,TRBD1,TRBV5-3,CASGRTGRSYEQYF,TGTGCCAGCGGTAGGACAGGGCGCTCCTACGAGCAGTACTTC
many,TRBJ2-7,NA,TRBV6-5,CASSYSRGPYEQYF,TGTGCCAGCAGTTACTCGAGGGGTCCCTACGAGCAGTACTTC
NA,TRBJ2-7,NA,TRBV28,CASSSALAIDEQYF,TGTGCCAGCAGTTCCGCGCTAGCCATCGACGAGCAGTACTTC
NA,TRBJ2-7,NA,TRBV29-1,CSVGSGRTYEQYF,TGCAGCGTTGGGAGCGGCAGGACGTACGAGCAGTACTTC
NA,TRBJ2-1,TRBD2,TRBV5-6,CASSLDRGGYNEQFF,TGTGCCAGCAGCTTGGACCGGGGGGGCTACAATGAGCAGTTCTTC
many,TRBJ1-1,NA,TRBV27,CASSQSGERTEAFF,TGTGCCAGCAGCCAGTCGGGCGAGCGCACTGAAGCTTTCTTT
many,TRBJ2-7,NA,TRBV7-2,CASSPPMTHEQYF,TGTGCCAGCAGCCCTCCTATGACCCACGAGCAGTACTTC
few,TRBJ2-3,TRBD2,TRBV20-1,CSVRGWITDTQYF,TGCAGTGTGCGGGGGTGGATCACAGATACGCAGTATTTT
many,TRBJ1-5,TRBD1,TRBV28,CASSPWTGLGASNQPQHF,TGTGCCAGCAGTCCCTGGACAGGGCTGGGGGCTAGCAATCAGCCCCAGCATTTT
NA,TRBJ2-3,TRBD2,TRBV27,CASSPIGLGDADTQYF,TGTGCCAGCAGTCCAATCGGACTAGGGGATGCAGATACGCAGTATTTT
few,TRBJ1-1,NA,TRBV20-1,CSASDRLGGTEAFF,TGCAGTGCTAGTGACAGGCTAGGTGGCACTGAAGCTTTCTTT
many,TRBJ2-7,NA,TRBV7-6,CASSFPGIYEQYF,TGTGCCAGCAGCTTTCCCGGGATCTACGAGCAGTACTTC
many,TRBJ2-5,NA,TRBV27,CASRETGRQETQYF,TGTGCCAGCAGAGAAACAGGCAGACAAGAGACCCAGTACTTC
few,TRBJ2-7,NA,TRBV7-9,CASSLYVGRGGYEQYF,TGTGCCAGCAGCTTATACGTGGGCAGGGGAGGCTACGAGCAGTACTTC
many,TRBJ2-6,NA,TRBV7-2,CASSTRLPGANVLTF,TGTGCCAGCAGCACTCGGCTTCCTGGGGCCAACGTCCTGACTTTC
NA,TRBJ2-2,NA,TRBV7-3,CASSQTAGSELFF,TGTGCCAGCAGCCAAACGGCAGGATCGGAGCTGTTTTTT
many,TRBJ2-1,NA,TRBV4-1,CASSQEPFYEQFF,TGCGCCAGCAGCCAAGAGCCATTCTATGAGCAGTTCTTC
few,TRBJ2-7,NA,TRBV27,CASSFGRGGSYEQYF,TGTGCCAGCAGTTTTGGTCGGGGAGGATCCTACGAGCAGTACTTC
few,TRBJ1-6,TRBD1,TRBV10-1,CASSDSTTGFGSPLHF,TGCGCCAGCAGTGACTCCACGACAGGGTTCGGCTCACCCCTCCACTTT
NA,TRBJ1-1,NA,TRBV5-1,CASSLAGVSEAFF,TGCGCCAGCAGCTTGGCCGGGGTTAGTGAAGCTTTCTTT
NA,TRBJ1-3,NA,TRBV9,CASSVGFAGNTIYF,TGTGCCAGCAGCGTGGGGTTTGCTGGAAACACCATATATTTT
NA,TRBJ2-7,NA,TRBV29-1,CSVEERGSYEQYF,TGCAGCGTTGAAGAGAGGGGCTCATACGAGCAGTACTTC
NA,TRBJ1-3,NA,TRBV29-1,CSVQTSGNTIYF,TGCAGCGTCCAGACTTCTGGAAACACCATATATTTT
few,TRBJ2-1,TRBD2,TRBV7-6,CASSFSGTSYSEQFF,TGTGCCAGCAGCTTTTCCGGGACTAGTTATAGTGAGCAGTTCTTC
many,TRBJ2-3,NA,TRBV3-1,CASSQGDTQYF,TGTGCCAGCAGCCAAGGGGACACGCAGTATTTT
NA,TRBJ2-6,NA,TRBV13,CASSSTGSGANVLTF,TGTGCCAGCAGCTCCACAGGGTCTGGGGCCAACGTCCTGACTTTC
many,TRBJ2-5,NA,TRBV28,CASSFNAGARGETQYF,TGTGCCAGCAGTTTCAATGCGGGGGCGCGGGGGGAGACCCAGTACTTC
NA,TRBJ2-7,TRBD2,TRBV25-1,CATGLAGDYEQYF,TGTGCCACCGGACTAGCGGGAGACTACGAGCAGTACTTC
many,TRBJ2-7,TRBD1,TRBV12-3/TRBV12-4,CASRRTGPLGEQYF,TGTGCCAGCAGACGGACAGGTCCCCTTGGGGAGCAGTACTTC
few,TRBJ1-2,NA,TRBV29-1,CSVDGALDGGYTF,TGCAGCGTTGACGGTGCGTTGGATGGGGGCTACACCTTC
many,TRBJ2-5,NA,TRBV19,CASSIADRGPAGTQYF,TGTGCCAGTAGTATAGCAGATCGCGGTCCCGCCGGGACCCAGTACTTC
NA,TRBJ2-7,TRBD1,TRBV24-1,CATSDRTGSYEQYF,TGTGCCACCAGTGATCGGACAGGGTCCTACGAGCAGTACTTC
many,TRBJ2-7,NA,TRBV6-2/TRBV6-3,CASSYSPGERDEQYF,TGTGCCAGCAGTTACTCGCCAGGGGAACGCGACGAGCAGTACTTC
NA,TRBJ2-7,TRBD2,TRBV3-1,CASSQAGGPVYEQYF,TGTGCCAGCAGCCAAGCGGGAGGGCCGGTATACGAGCAGTACTTC
few,TRBJ2-1,TRBD2,TRBV4-1,CASSQEVLKRGGEDEQFF,TGCGCCAGCAGCCAAGAGGTCCTAAAGCGGGGGGGAGAGGATGAGCAGTTCTTC
many,TRBJ1-3,NA,TRBV3-1,CASSPGSAGVFSGNTIYF,TGTGCCAGCAGCCCCGGTTCGGCAGGCGTCTTCTCTGGAAACACCATATATTTT
NA,TRBJ2-1,NA,TRBV3-1,CASSQIRGLATGNEQFF,TGTGCCAGCAGCCAAATCCGGGGCCTCGCTACGGGAAATGAGCAGTTCTTC
many,TRBJ2-5,TRBD1,TRBV20-1,CSARGQGQETQYF,TGCAGTGCTAGAGGACAGGGACAAGAGACCCAGTACTTC
NA,TRBJ2-7,TRBD2,TRBV7-9,CASSPRRRLAGVKQYF,TGTGCCAGCAGCCCGAGGAGGAGACTAGCGGGAGTGAAGCAGTACTTC
NA,TRBJ1-1,NA,TRBV2,CASSEWEGTGAFF,TGTGCCAGCAGTGAATGGGAAGGGACGGGCGCTTTCTTT
few,TRBJ2-7,TRBD2,TRBV10-3,CAISDPGLVEQYF,TGTGCCATCAGTGACCCTGGACTAGTCGAGCAGTACTTC
many,TRBJ1-1,NA,TRBV29-1,CSVVMNTEAFF,TGCAGCGTTGTGATGAACACTGAAGCTTTCTTT
NA,TRBJ1-1,NA,TRBV20-1,CSARDRSVKVLLDTEAFF,TGCAGTGCTAGAGATAGATCGGTGAAGGTTTTGCTGGACACTGAAGCTTTCTTT
NA,TRBJ1-4,NA,TRBV12-3/TRBV12-4,CASSLLGAPTNEKLFF,TGTGCCAGCAGTTTATTGGGGGCGCCTACTAATGAAAAACTGTTTTTT
few,TRBJ2-7,TRBD2,TRBV5-1,CASSLGTSDNEQYF,TGCGCCAGCAGCTTGGGGACTAGTGACAACGAGCAGTACTTC
NA,TRBJ1-5,NA,TRBV20-1,CSAQGQTGSDQPQHF,TGCAGTGCCCAAGGACAGACGGGGTCGGATCAGCCCCAGCATTTT
many,TRBJ2-3,NA,TRBV6-1,CASSERAYTQYF,TGTGCCAGCAGTGAACGCGCCTATACGCAGTATTTT
many,TRBJ2-1,NA,TRBV7-2,CASSVRTFEAPREQFF,TGTGCCAGCAGCGTGCGGACTTTTGAAGCCCCAAGAGAGCAGTTCTTC
few,TRBJ2-1,NA,TRBV6-5,CASSYRGPSSYNEQFF,TGTGCCAGCAGTTACCGGGGCCCAAGCTCCTACAATGAGCAGTTCTTC
many,TRBJ2-7,NA,TRBV6-2/TRBV6-3,CASSYGDATMYYEQYF,TGTGCCAGCAGTTACGGGGACGCGACAATGTACTACGAGCAGTACTTC
NA,TRBJ2-3,TRBD2,TRBV9,CASKPPGGADTQYF,TGTGCCAGCAAACCTCCGGGAGGTGCAGATACGCAGTATTTT
few,TRBJ2-7,TRBD2,TRBV20-1,CSPHRPGGSAHEQYF,TGCAGTCCTCACCGTCCAGGCGGGAGTGCCCACGAGCAGTACTTC
many,TRBJ2-1,NA,TRBV7-9,CASSLTREYNEQFF,TGTGCCAGCAGCTTGACTAGGGAGTACAATGAGCAGTTCTTC
NA,TRBJ2-2,TRBD2,TRBV5-6,CASSLGSGTNTGELFF,TGTGCCAGCAGCTTGGGTAGCGGGACGAACACCGGGGAGCTGTTTTTT
many,TRBJ1-3,NA,TRBV19,CASSIVARSGNTIYF,TGTGCCAGTAGTATAGTGGCCCGCTCTGGAAACACCATATATTTT
few,TRBJ1-1,NA,TRBV5-1,CASSLALLDTEAFF,TGCGCCAGCAGCTTGGCTTTGTTGGACACTGAAGCTTTCTTT